A selection of T cell receptor beta chains follows, all from one sample in a study of blood T cell repertoires in COVID-19. Assay: immunoSEQ multiplex PCR; the TCRdb copy retains only in-frame clones and omits some. Here the sample spans 90,000 to 110,000 clones, over 75% being singletons. Specimen: peripheral blood. The receptors were gathered from a woman in her 50s with acute or convalescent COVID-19. Each CDR3 is given with its conserved first and last residue. The D gene is left open where the match is weak. The size field is filled for only some rows; it gives once, few, many or a size class.

NA	TRBV19	TRBJ1-5	NA	TGTGCCAGTAGTATCGTTTATAGCAATCAGCCCCAGCATTTT	CASSIVYSNQPQHF
NA	TRBV5-6	TRBJ1-2	NA	TGTGCCAGCAGCTCTCAGGGTTTCTATGGCTACACCTTC	CASSSQGFYGYTF
NA	TRBV12-3/TRBV12-4	TRBJ1-1	NA	TGTGCCAGCAGTTTATCGGGGGACACTGAAGCTTTCTTT	CASSLSGDTEAFF
NA	TRBV6-6	TRBJ1-1	TRBD1	TGTGCCAGCAGTCACCGACAGGGGCACACTGAAGCTTTCTTT	CASSHRQGHTEAFF
NA	TRBV29-1	TRBJ1-1	NA	TGCAGCGTTGTAGGGGTCATTGAAGCTTTCTTT	CSVVGVIEAFF
NA	TRBV7-7	TRBJ2-1	NA	TGTGCTAGCAGCTTAGCGGGACAGCGCAATGAGCAGTTCTTC	CASSLAGQRNEQFF
NA	TRBV2	TRBJ2-7	NA	TGTGCCAGCAGTGAAGCGCGGGCACCCTACGAGCAGTACTTC	CASSEARAPYEQYF
NA	TRBV7-6	TRBJ2-3	TRBD2	TGTGCCAGCAGCTTAGGCGGGGGGGCCACAGATACGCAGTATTTT	CASSLGGGATDTQYF
NA	TRBV28	TRBJ1-5	NA	TGTGCCAGCAGTTTAAGGGCGGGGGGTGCTGGACAGCCCCAGCATTTT	CASSLRAGGAGQPQHF
NA	TRBV5-1	TRBJ1-4	NA	TGCGCCAGCAGCTCCAATGGGGCGGCTAATGAAAAACTGTTTTTT	CASSSNGAANEKLFF
many	TRBV18	TRBJ2-5	TRBD2	TGTGCCAGCTCACTCCGAGTTCCATCGGGAGGGGAGACCCAGTACTTC	CASSLRVPSGGETQYF
NA	TRBV28	TRBJ2-3	TRBD1	TGTGCCAGCAGTCGTCCCGGGACAGGGGGATTCACAGATACGCAGTATTTT	CASSRPGTGGFTDTQYF
NA	TRBV6-5	TRBJ1-1	NA	TGTGCCAGCAGTTACTCCTCATCAGGGAACACTGAAGCTTTCTTT	CASSYSSSGNTEAFF
NA	TRBV19	TRBJ1-1	NA	TGTGCCAGTACCGAGAGGATGAACACTGAAGCTTTCTTT	CASTERMNTEAFF
NA	TRBV28	TRBJ2-6	TRBD1	TGTGCCAGCAGTTTTTTTAGGACAGGGAATCCCCCGGGGGGGGCCAACGTCCTGACTTTC	CASSFFRTGNPPGGANVLTF
NA	TRBV4-1	TRBJ2-3	NA	TGCGCCAGCAGCCAAGAAGGCAGGGGCCAAGTAATCGGTACGCAGTATTTT	CASSQEGRGQVIGTQYF
NA	TRBV11-3	TRBJ2-7	NA	TGTGCCAGCAGCTTAAGCACAGGAAACTCCTACGAGCAGTACTTC	CASSLSTGNSYEQYF
NA	TRBV2	TRBJ2-1	TRBD2	TGTGCCAGCAGTGAACGTCGCGGGGGGGGAGGTGAGCAGTTCTTC	CASSERRGGGGEQFF
NA	TRBV6-1	TRBJ2-3	TRBD2	TGTGCCAGCAGTGGGCTAGCGGGGGGGGACGGAGATACGCAGTATTTT	CASSGLAGGDGDTQYF
NA	TRBV5-1	TRBJ2-1	TRBD2	TGCGCCAGCAGCTTACCAATACTAGCGGGGGGGACCAATGAGCAGTTCTTC	CASSLPILAGGTNEQFF
NA	TRBV20-1	TRBJ1-2	NA	TGCAGTGCTAGAAAGGGGAATGGCTACACCTTC	CSARKGNGYTF
NA	TRBV5-1	TRBJ2-7	TRBD1	TGCGCCAGCAGCTTGGGGTGGGACAGTTCCTACGAGCAGTACTTC	CASSLGWDSSYEQYF
NA	TRBV21-1	TRBJ1-1	NA	TGTGCCAGCAGCAACAACAGGGGGCGGTTGCCGATGAACACTGAAGCTTTCTTT	CASSNNRGRLPMNTEAFF
NA	TRBV19	TRBJ1-5	TRBD1	TGTGCCAGTAGGCCGGGACAGGGGAGTCATAGCAATCAGCCCCAGCATTTT	CASRPGQGSHSNQPQHF
NA	TRBV5-1	TRBJ1-2	NA	TGCGCCAGCAGCCTGGAGGGGTTGGTTACTACTGGCTATGGCTACACCTTC	CASSLEGLVTTGYGYTF
NA	TRBV3-1/TRBV3-2	TRBJ2-1	NA	TGTGCCAGCAGCTCATCTTGGGCCAATGAGCAGTTCTTC	CASSSSWANEQFF
NA	TRBV7-7	TRBJ2-2	NA	TGTGCCAGCAGCTTAGCCGGTCCCACCGGGGAGCTGTTTTTT	CASSLAGPTGELFF
few	TRBV19	TRBJ1-5	TRBD1	TGTGCCACCAACTTTCGGACAGGGAGGGATCAGCCCCAGCATTTT	CATNFRTGRDQPQHF
NA	TRBV5-1	TRBJ2-5	NA	TGCGCCAGCAGCTTGCTACGACAAGGCCAAGAGACCCAGTACTTC	CASSLLRQGQETQYF
NA	TRBV6-5	TRBJ1-1	NA	TGTGCCAGCAGTATACGTTCGGGGGGAGGCACTGAAGCTTTCTTT	CASSIRSGGGTEAFF
once	TRBV28	TRBJ1-5	NA	TGTGCCAGCAGCTCCCCCGGAGCGAATCAGCCCCAGCATTTT	CASSSPGANQPQHF
NA	TRBV4-2	TRBJ2-3	TRBD1	TGTGCCAGCAGCCAAGCTAAGGGCCAGGGGGTTACAGATACGCAGTATTTT	CASSQAKGQGVTDTQYF